This is a list of T cell receptor beta chains from one sample in a study of blood T cell repertoires in COVID-19. Produced via immunoSEQ multiplex PCR; TCRdb's table is partial and in-frame only. This sample yields fewer than 300,000 clones, of which around 86% are seen a single time; around a tenth belongs to the top ten. Sample: peripheral blood. The receptor set was obtained from a man between 45 and 60 years old with COVID-19, enrolled during active disease. Both conserved end residues are part of each CDR3. The D gene is left open where the match is weak. Rows give clone size only sometimes, using once, few, many, or a class for an expanded clone.

clone_size,v_call,d_call,j_call,cdr3_aa,cdr3_nt
-,TRBV18,TRBD1,TRBJ1-4,CASSRDSRTNEKLFF,TGTGCCAGCTCTCGGGACAGCAGAACTAATGAAAAACTGTTTTTC
-,TRBV11-3,-,TRBJ2-7,CASGLTGFSYEQYF,TGTGCCAGCGGCTTAACCGGGTTCTCCTACGAGCAGTACTTC
-,TRBV4-1,TRBD1,TRBJ2-2,CASSARDRDTGELFF,TGCGCCAGCAGCGCCCGGGACAGGGACACCGGGGAGCTGTTTTTT
-,TRBV18,-,TRBJ1-1,CASSPGAQESGAFF,TGTGCCAGCTCACCAGGAGCCCAAGAATCTGGAGCTTTCTTT
-,TRBV28,-,TRBJ1-4,CASSRLDSSTNEKLFF,TGTGCCAGCAGCCGTCTGGACTCATCAACTAATGAAAAACTGTTTTTT
-,TRBV7-9,-,TRBJ2-3,CASTSGGSSTDTQYF,TGTGCCAGCACCTCGGGCGGGTCTAGCACAGATACGCAGTATTTT
once,TRBV10-3,-,TRBJ2-7,CAISDGIVTYEQYF,TGTGCCATCAGTGACGGGATTGTAACCTACGAGCAGTACTTC
-,TRBV3-1/TRBV3-2,-,TRBJ2-7,CASSQDPGRGSYEQYF,TGTGCCAGCAGCCAAGATCCTGGGCGGGGCTCCTACGAGCAGTACTTC
-,TRBV25-1,-,TRBJ2-1,CASSESGQNEQFF,TGTGCCAGCAGTGAATCTGGACAGAATGAGCAGTTCTTC
once,TRBV29-1,TRBD1,TRBJ2-3,CSVETTGFFTDTQYF,TGCAGCGTTGAGACGACAGGGTTTTTCACAGATACGCAGTATTTT
-,TRBV19,-,TRBJ2-2,CASSTRDTGELFF,TGTGCCAGTAGTACCAGGGACACCGGGGAGCTGTTTTTT
-,TRBV7-9,-,TRBJ1-2,CASSLGPVDGYTF,TGTGCCAGCAGCTTGGGCCCCGTAGATGGCTACACCTTC
once,TRBV5-1,TRBD1,TRBJ2-2,CASSSTGANTGELFF,TGCGCCAGCAGCTCGACAGGGGCGAACACCGGGGAGCTGTTTTTT
-,TRBV7-2,-,TRBJ1-5,CASSSGVPNQPQHF,TGTGCCAGCAGCTCAGGGGTCCCAAATCAGCCCCAGCATTTT
-,TRBV3-1/TRBV3-2,TRBD1,TRBJ1-2,CASSHGTDSYTF,TGTGCCAGCAGCCACGGGACAGACAGCTACACCTTC
-,TRBV30,TRBD2,TRBJ2-1,CAWSKDSGSSYNEQFF,TGTGCCTGGAGTAAGGACAGCGGGAGCTCCTACAATGAGCAGTTCTTC
few,TRBV4-3,TRBD2,TRBJ2-2,CASSLREATGELFF,TGCGCCAGCAGCCTCCGGGAGGCCACCGGGGAGCTGTTTTTT
-,TRBV18,-,TRBJ1-2,CASSPGSAGDRGYTF,TGTGCCAGCTCACCGGGCTCTGCAGGGGATCGTGGCTACACCTTC
-,TRBV15,-,TRBJ2-7,CATSREGGSSYEQYF,TGTGCCACCAGCAGAGAGGGGGGATCCTCCTACGAGCAGTACTTC
-,TRBV6-5,-,TRBJ2-7,CASWDGGPSYEQYF,TGTGCCAGCTGGGATGGGGGCCCTTCCTACGAGCAGTACTTC
-,TRBV30,-,TRBJ2-5,CAWNGQRGETQYF,TGTGCCTGGAACGGACAGAGGGGGGAGACCCAGTACTTC
-,TRBV24-1,TRBD1,TRBJ2-1,CATSDVDRGYNEQFF,TGTGCCACCAGTGATGTGGACAGGGGATACAATGAGCAGTTCTTC
-,TRBV28,TRBD1,TRBJ1-4,CASRTDRGYEKLFF,TGTGCCAGCAGAACTGACAGGGGGTATGAAAAACTGTTTTTT
-,TRBV29-1,TRBD1,TRBJ1-1,CSATDREAFF,TGCAGCGCGACGGACAGGGAAGCTTTCTTT
-,TRBV9,TRBD2,TRBJ2-1,CASSVGLKRGAYNEQFF,TGTGCCAGCAGCGTAGGTCTGAAGCGGGGCGCCTACAATGAGCAGTTCTTC
-,TRBV7-9,-,TRBJ1-2,CASSLDGDGQYGYTF,TGTGCCAGCAGCTTAGATGGGGACGGACAGTATGGCTACACCTTC
once,TRBV7-9,TRBD2,TRBJ2-5,CASSLSLGAGGQETQYF,TGTGCCAGCAGCTTAAGTTTAGGAGCGGGAGGCCAAGAGACCCAGTACTTC
-,TRBV5-1,TRBD1,TRBJ2-3,CASSLTGAPTDTQYF,TGCGCCAGCAGCCTGACAGGGGCGCCGACAGATACGCAGTATTTT
few,TRBV5-6,-,TRBJ2-1,CASSLEVGSTSYNEQFF,TGTGCCAGCAGCTTGGAGGTCGGGTCCACCTCCTACAATGAGCAGTTCTTC
-,TRBV9,-,TRBJ1-3,CASSVGQSSSGNTIYF,TGTGCCAGCAGCGTAGGACAGTCGAGCTCTGGAAACACCATATATTTT
-,TRBV6-1,TRBD1,TRBJ2-5,CASSALSPGGAGKTQYF,TGTGCCAGCAGTGCCCTCTCTCCAGGGGGCGCGGGGAAGACCCAGTACTTC
-,TRBV25-1,TRBD2,TRBJ2-1,CASSELGGSSYNEQFF,TGTGCCAGCAGTGAATTGGGCGGGAGCTCCTACAATGAGCAGTTCTTC
-,TRBV19,-,TRBJ1-4,CAAAGPSTNEKLFF,TGTGCCGCGGCGGGTCCCTCAACTAATGAAAAACTGTTTTTT
-,TRBV12-2,-,TRBJ1-2,CASRPIPGHYGYTF,TGTGCAAGTCGACCTATACCAGGGCACTATGGCTACACCTTC
few,TRBV7-6,TRBD2,TRBJ2-1,CASTDGSGGANEQFF,TGTGCCAGCACCGACGGAAGCGGGGGGGCGAATGAGCAGTTCTTC
-,TRBV29-1,-,TRBJ1-1,CSVSQGGTEAFF,TGCAGCGTTTCCCAGGGAGGTACTGAAGCTTTCTTT
-,TRBV29-1,TRBD1,TRBJ2-7,CSVQNRTGDSSYEQYF,TGCAGCGTACAAAACCGGACAGGCGATAGCTCCTACGAGCAGTACTTC
-,TRBV5-4,-,TRBJ1-1,CASSLEAGRNTEAFF,TGTGCCAGCAGCTTGGAGGCGGGGAGGAACACTGAAGCTTTCTTT
-,TRBV18,TRBD1,TRBJ1-2,CASSPRGQGLSGYTF,TGTGCCAGCTCACCACGGGGACAGGGATTGAGCGGCTACACCTTC
-,TRBV28,-,TRBJ1-3,CASSRDSGNTIYF,TGTGCCAGTTCCAGGGACTCTGGAAACACCATATATTTT
-,TRBV6-1,-,TRBJ1-2,CASSERQGGPYGYTF,TGTGCCAGCAGTGAGAGGCAAGGTGGCCCCTATGGCTACACCTTC
-,TRBV2,-,TRBJ2-1,CASRTGNYYNEQFF,TGTGCCAGCAGGACCGGGAATTACTACAATGAGCAGTTCTTC
-,TRBV7-3,TRBD1,TRBJ2-7,CASSLDRENEQYF,TGTGCCAGCAGCTTGGACAGGGAGAACGAGCAGTACTTC
-,TRBV4-3,-,TRBJ1-2,CASSQQRWNDGYTF,TGCGCCAGCAGCCAACAGCGGTGGAATGATGGCTACACCTTC
-,TRBV30,-,TRBJ2-7,CAWSAIGRGEQYF,TGTGCCTGGAGTGCTATCGGTCGGGGAGAGCAGTACTTC
-,TRBV7-3,-,TRBJ2-5,CASSLTGTRGSETQYF,TGTGCCAGCAGCTTAACCGGCACACGGGGGTCAGAGACCCAGTACTTC
-,TRBV19,TRBD2,TRBJ2-2,CASRKLAGGGGELFF,TGTGCCAGTAGGAAACTAGCGGGAGGAGGCGGGGAGCTGTTTTTT
-,TRBV15,-,TRBJ1-5,CATSRGGGNQPQHF,TGTGCCACCAGCAGAGGGGGGGGCAATCAGCCCCAGCATTTT
once,TRBV5-1,TRBD1,TRBJ2-5,CASSSTGGVETQYF,TGCGCCAGCAGCTCTACAGGGGGCGTTGAGACCCAGTACTTC
-,TRBV18,-,TRBJ2-2,CASSPPRANTGELFF,TGTGCCAGCTCACCACCGAGGGCGAACACCGGGGAGCTGTTTTTT
-,TRBV5-1,TRBD2,TRBJ2-2,CASSTGLAGPLENTGELFF,TGCGCCAGCAGCACAGGACTAGCGGGACCGTTGGAGAACACCGGGGAGCTGTTTTTT
-,TRBV27,-,TRBJ1-4,CASSLGQREKLFF,TGTGCCAGCAGTTTGGGTCAGCGAGAAAAACTGTTTTTT
-,TRBV18,-,TRBJ1-4,CASSPRGPNEKLFF,TGTGCCAGCTCACCACGGGGGCCTAATGAAAAACTGTTTTTT
-,TRBV2,TRBD2,TRBJ2-4,CASSESLAGVGKNIQYF,TGTGCCAGCAGCGAATCACTAGCGGGAGTGGGCAAAAACATTCAGTACTTC
-,TRBV12-3/TRBV12-4,-,TRBJ1-4,CASRQGLWEKLFF,TGTGCCAGCAGACAGGGTCTGTGGGAAAAACTGTTTTTT
-,TRBV5-4,-,TRBJ1-1,CASSLGAVRNTEAFF,TGTGCCAGCAGCTTGGGGGCAGTTAGGAACACTGAAGCTTTCTTT
-,TRBV6-1,-,TRBJ1-2,CASSEAGGGYGYTF,TGTGCCAGCAGTGAAGCAGGCGGCGGCTATGGCTACACCTTC
-,TRBV7-9,TRBD1,TRBJ1-2,CASSPGQANYGYTF,TGTGCCAGCAGCCCGGGACAGGCGAACTATGGCTACACCTTC
-,TRBV5-1,TRBD1,TRBJ1-4,CASSPTGNEKLFF,TGCGCCAGCAGCCCGACAGGGAATGAAAAACTGTTTTTT